The clone carrying this T cell receptor (beta chain) was detected a few times. The data derive from a study of blood T cell repertoires in COVID-19. Only in-frame clones appear in the TCRdb table, and some are missing; sequencing was by immunoSEQ multiplex PCR. The sample records over 100,000 clones, around three quarters being singletons. The CDR3 loop spans 14 amino acids. The germline V gene encodes CDR1 SGHVS and CDR2 FNYEAQ. V lost 3 bases to trimming and J lost 0 bases, with 8 bases between them. Material: peripheral blood. V gene TRBV7-6 combines with J gene TRBJ1-1, with TRBD1 as a possible D gene (5 bases). The clonotype originates from a human donor in a cohort sampled during active or convalescent COVID-19. For the CDR3, the DNA is TGTGCCAGCAGCTTCGCAGGGATGAACACTGAAGCTTTCTTT. Encoded protein: CASSFAGMNTEAFF.